This is a list of T cell receptor beta chains from one sample in a study of breast tumors, draining lymph nodes, adjacent tissues. One entry per CDR3 protein, called by TCRdb with MiXCR from the multiplex PCR reads. The sample lists around 130,000 distinct CDR3 sequences, just under 20% seen once, with approximately 3.5% in the top ten. The sequenced sample was axillary lymph node tissue. All receptors come from a female donor with breast cancer. Some clones in this sample may be carry-over from other donors' samples. CDR3s include the opening cysteine and the closing phenylalanine or tryptophan. D genes are given only for firm matches. A clone size is listed for some rows: how often the clone was seen (once, few, many), or a class if it is expanded.

TRBV5-4	.	many	TRBJ1-6	CASSLDSLNSPLHF	TGTGCCAGCAGCTTGGACAGTCTAAATTCACCCCTCCACTTT
TRBV19	TRBD1	many	TRBJ1-2	CASSMAGQGDGYTF	TGTGCCAGTAGTATGGCGGGACAGGGAGATGGCTACACCTTC
TRBV29-1	.	.	TRBJ1-1	CSVGLDARNTEAFF	TGCAGCGTTGGGTTGGACGCCAGGAACACTGAAGCTTTCTTT
TRBV5-8	.	many	TRBJ2-5	CASSKRHRQETQYF	TGTGCCAGCAGCAAGAGGCACAGACAAGAGACCCAGTACTTC
TRBV20-1	.	many	TRBJ1-4	CSARERATNEKLFF	TGCAGTGCTAGAGAAAGGGCAACTAATGAAAAACTGTTTTTT
TRBV10-2	TRBD2	many	TRBJ2-5	CASSASGLQETQYF	TGCGCCAGCAGCGCTAGCGGTCTACAAGAGACCCAGTACTTC
TRBV7-3	.	many	TRBJ2-1	CASSLTSASSYNEQFF	TGTGCCAGCAGCTTAACGAGCGCAAGCTCCTACAATGAGCAGTTCTTC
TRBV3-1	TRBD2	.	TRBJ2-7	CASSQGSGSLSGEQYF	TGTGCCAGCAGCCAAGGTAGCGGGAGCTTATCTGGGGAGCAGTACTTC
TRBV9	.	many	TRBJ2-1	CASSILGLSYNEQFF	TGTGCCAGCAGCATTCTCGGACTTTCCTACAATGAGCAGTTCTTC
TRBV6-4	TRBD1	many	TRBJ2-1	CASGTGGNEQFF	TGTGCCAGCGGAACAGGGGGCAATGAGCAGTTCTTC
TRBV28	TRBD1	many	TRBJ1-5	CASNTRTGLGQPQHF	TGTGCCAGCAATACCCGGACAGGCTTAGGGCAGCCCCAGCATTTT